This T cell receptor (beta chain) is drawn from a study of blood T cell repertoires in COVID-19. Across the whole study: The origin of the acute and convalescent COVID-19 samples was the United States, Italy and Spain. PBMCs, B-cell-depleted T cells, or T cells were the source of the cDNA or gDNA that made up the material.

Per the authors' pipeline: Nucleated cell counts were estimated from reference gene primer amplification. Assay used: immunoSEQ multiplex PCR; TCRdb lists only in-frame clones, some missing. That table furnishes V, J and clone size, whereas the DNA furnished D and trimming. Among 230,000 or so clones, 88% were seen once, and the ten largest hold over 12%. This clone showed up just once. Enrollees, about 18 to 100 years old, lived in 24 US areas. Germline CDR1 and CDR2: SGHRS and YFSETQ. CDR3 length: 14 residues. The junction had 4 bases not matched to a gene; V was cut back by 6 bases and J by 0 bases.

The gene calls are TRBV5-1 and TRBJ2-3; TRBD2 aligns across 7 bases. The clonotype comes from a woman aged 45 to 65 with acute COVID-19. Sequenced material: PBMCs or T cells enriched from blood (not recorded which). CDR3 protein: CASTWGGSTDTQYF. DNA for the CDR3: TGCGCCAGCACCTGGGGGGGAAGCACAGATACGCAGTATTTT. The full variable domain, with the rest looked up from reference TRBV5-1 and TRBJ2-3, is KAGVTQTPRYLIKTRGQQVTLSCSPISGHRSVSWYQQTPGQGLQFLFEYFSETQRNKGNFPGRFSGRQFSNSRSEMNVSTLELGDSALYLCASTWGGSTDTQYFGPGTRLTVL.